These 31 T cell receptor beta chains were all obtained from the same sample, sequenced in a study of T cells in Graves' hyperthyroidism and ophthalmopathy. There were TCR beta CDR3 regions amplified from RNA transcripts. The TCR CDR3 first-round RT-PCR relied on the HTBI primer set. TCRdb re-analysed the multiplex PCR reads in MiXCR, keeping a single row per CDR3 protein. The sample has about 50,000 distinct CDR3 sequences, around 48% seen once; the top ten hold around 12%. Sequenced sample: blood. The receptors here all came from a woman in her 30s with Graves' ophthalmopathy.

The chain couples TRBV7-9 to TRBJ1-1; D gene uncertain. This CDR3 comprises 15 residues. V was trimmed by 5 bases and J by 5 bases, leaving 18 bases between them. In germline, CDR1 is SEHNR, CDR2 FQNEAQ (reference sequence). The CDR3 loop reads CASSLSMGGETEAFF. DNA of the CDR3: TGTGCCAGCAGCCTAAGCATGGGAGGAGAGACTGAAGCTTTCTTT.

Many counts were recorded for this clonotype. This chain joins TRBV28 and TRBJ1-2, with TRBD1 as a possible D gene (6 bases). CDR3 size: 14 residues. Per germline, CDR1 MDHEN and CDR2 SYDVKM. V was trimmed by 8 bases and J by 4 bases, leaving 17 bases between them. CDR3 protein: CASSGGARSYGYTF. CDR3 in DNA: TGTGCCAGCTCGGGGGGCGCCAGATCCTATGGCTACACCTTC.

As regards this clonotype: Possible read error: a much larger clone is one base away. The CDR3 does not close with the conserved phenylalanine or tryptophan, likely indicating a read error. CDR3 region: CASSLWAESSYEQYS. The CDR3 DNA reads TGTGCCAGCAGTTTATGGGCGGAGAGCTCCTACGAGCAGTACTCC. The chain links TRBV6-5 to TRBJ2-7; D remains unclear. V was shortened by 4 bases and J by 0 bases, with 13 bases between the two germline ends. Germline V gene data show CDR1 as MNHEY and CDR2 as SVGAGI. The length of the CDR3 is 15 residues.

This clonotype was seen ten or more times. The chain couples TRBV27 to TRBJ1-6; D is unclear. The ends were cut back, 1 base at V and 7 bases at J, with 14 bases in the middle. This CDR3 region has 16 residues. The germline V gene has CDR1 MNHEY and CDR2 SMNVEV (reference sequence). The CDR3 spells CASSLWMAGGNSPLHF. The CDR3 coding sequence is TGTGCCAGCAGTTTATGGATGGCAGGAGGCAATTCACCCCTCCACTTT.

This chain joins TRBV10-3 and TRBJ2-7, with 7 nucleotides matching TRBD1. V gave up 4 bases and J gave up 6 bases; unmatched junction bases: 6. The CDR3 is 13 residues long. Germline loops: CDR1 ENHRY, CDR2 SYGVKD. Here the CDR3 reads CAISVNEGAEQYF. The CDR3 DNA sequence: TGTGCCATCAGTGTAAACGAGGGGGCCGAGCAGTACTTC.

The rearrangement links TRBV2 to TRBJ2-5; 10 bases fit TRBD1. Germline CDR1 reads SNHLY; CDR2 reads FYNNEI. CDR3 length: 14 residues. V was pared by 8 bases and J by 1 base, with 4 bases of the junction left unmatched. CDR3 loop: CASGGDRGQETQYF. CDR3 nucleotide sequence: TGTGCCAGCGGAGGGGACAGGGGCCAAGAGACCCAGTACTTC.

The CDR3 is CASSERTASGRKTQYF. The CDR3 region has the DNA TGTGCCAGCAGTGAACGGACGGCTAGCGGGAGAAAGACCCAGTACTTC. The chain combines TRBV6-1 with TRBJ2-5; 10 positions agree with TRBD2. From germline, CDR1 is MNHNS and CDR2 SASEGT. The length of the CDR3 is 16 residues. The J segment lost 6 bases and the V segment lost 2 bases, leaving 9 bases of the junction unmatched.

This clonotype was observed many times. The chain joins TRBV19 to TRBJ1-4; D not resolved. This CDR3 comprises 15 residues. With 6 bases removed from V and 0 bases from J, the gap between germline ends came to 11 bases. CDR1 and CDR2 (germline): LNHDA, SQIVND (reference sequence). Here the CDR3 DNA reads TGTGCCAGTAGCTCCTACATAACAACTAATGAAAAACTGTTTTTT. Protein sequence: CASSSYITTNEKLFF.

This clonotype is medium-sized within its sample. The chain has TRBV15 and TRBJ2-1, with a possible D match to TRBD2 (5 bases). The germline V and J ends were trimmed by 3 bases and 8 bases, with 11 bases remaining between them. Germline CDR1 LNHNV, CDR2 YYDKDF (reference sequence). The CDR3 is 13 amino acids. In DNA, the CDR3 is TGTGCCACCAGCAGGGAGGAAACGGATGAGCAGTTCTTC. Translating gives CATSREETDEQFF. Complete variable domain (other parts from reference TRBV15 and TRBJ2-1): DAMVIQNPRYQVTQFGKPVTLSCSQTLNHNVMYWYQQKSSQAPKLLFHYYDKDFNNEADTPDNFQSRRPNTSFCFLDIRSPGLGDTAMYLCATSREETDEQFFGPGTRLTVL.

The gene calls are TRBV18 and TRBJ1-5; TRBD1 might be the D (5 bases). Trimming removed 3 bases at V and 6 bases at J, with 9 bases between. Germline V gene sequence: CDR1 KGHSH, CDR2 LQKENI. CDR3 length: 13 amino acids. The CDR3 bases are TGTGCCAGCTCACCGGGACTTGGTCAGCCCCAGCATTTT. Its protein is CASSPGLGQPQHF.

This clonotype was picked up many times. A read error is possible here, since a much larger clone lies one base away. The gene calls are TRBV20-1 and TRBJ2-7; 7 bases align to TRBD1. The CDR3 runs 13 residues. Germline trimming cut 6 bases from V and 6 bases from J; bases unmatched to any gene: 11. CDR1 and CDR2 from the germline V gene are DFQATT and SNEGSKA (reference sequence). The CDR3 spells CSAGRDSVSEQYF. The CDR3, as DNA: TGCAGTGCCGGCAGGGACAGTGTGTCCGAGCAGTACTTC.

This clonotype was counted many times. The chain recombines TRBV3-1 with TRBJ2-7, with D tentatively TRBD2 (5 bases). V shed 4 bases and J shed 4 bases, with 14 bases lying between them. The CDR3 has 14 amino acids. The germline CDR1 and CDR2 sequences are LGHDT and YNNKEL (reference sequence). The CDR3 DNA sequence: TGTGCCAGCAGCCTCCGGGATCAGTCGTACGAGCAGTACTTC. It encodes CASSLRDQSYEQYF.

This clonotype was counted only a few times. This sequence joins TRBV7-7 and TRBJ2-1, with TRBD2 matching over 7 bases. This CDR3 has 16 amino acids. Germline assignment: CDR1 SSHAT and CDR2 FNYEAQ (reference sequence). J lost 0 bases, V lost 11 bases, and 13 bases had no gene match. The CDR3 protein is CAWKQLAPSSYNEQFF. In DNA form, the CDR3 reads TGTGCCTGGAAACAACTAGCGCCAAGCTCCTACAATGAGCAGTTCTTC.

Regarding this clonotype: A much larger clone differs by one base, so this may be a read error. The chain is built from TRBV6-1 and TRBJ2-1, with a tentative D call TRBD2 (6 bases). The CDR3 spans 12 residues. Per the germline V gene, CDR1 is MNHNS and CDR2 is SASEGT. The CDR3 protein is CASTRLDSEQLF. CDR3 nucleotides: TGTGCCAGCACGAGACTAGATAGTGAGCAGCTCTTC.

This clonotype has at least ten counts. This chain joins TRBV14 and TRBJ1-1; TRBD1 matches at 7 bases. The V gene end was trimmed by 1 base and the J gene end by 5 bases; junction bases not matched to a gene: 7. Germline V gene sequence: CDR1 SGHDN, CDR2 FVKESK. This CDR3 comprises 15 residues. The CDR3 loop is CASSQVGGVGTEAFF. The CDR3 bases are TGTGCCAGCAGCCAAGTAGGGGGCGTCGGGACTGAAGCTTTCTTT.

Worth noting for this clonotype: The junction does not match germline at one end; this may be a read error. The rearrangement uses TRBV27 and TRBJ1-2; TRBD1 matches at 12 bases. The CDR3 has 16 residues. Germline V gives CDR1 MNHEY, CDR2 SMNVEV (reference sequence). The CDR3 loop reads CASRYIGTGGGGGYTF. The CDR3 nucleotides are TGTGCCAGCAGGTACATCGGGACAGGGGGCGGCGGAGGCTATACCTTC.

The chain's CDR3 is CASSEATGVNEQETQYF. The DNA of the CDR3 is TGTGCCAGCAGTGAAGCGACAGGGGTGAATGAGCAAGAGACCCAGTACTTC. The chain couples TRBV28 to TRBJ2-5; 8 positions match TRBD1. The CDR3 length is 17 residues. V lost 5 bases to trimming and J lost 2 bases; unmatched junction nucleotides: 13. CDR1 is MDHEN, CDR2 SYDVKM, per germline.

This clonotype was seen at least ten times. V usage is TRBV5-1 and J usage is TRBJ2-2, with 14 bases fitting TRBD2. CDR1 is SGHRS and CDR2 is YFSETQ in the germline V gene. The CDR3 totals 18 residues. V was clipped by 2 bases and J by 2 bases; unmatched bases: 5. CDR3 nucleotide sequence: TGCGCCAGCAGCTTTAGGGGACTAGCGGGAGTTAACACCGGGGAGCTGTTTTTT. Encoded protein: CASSFRGLAGVNTGELFF.

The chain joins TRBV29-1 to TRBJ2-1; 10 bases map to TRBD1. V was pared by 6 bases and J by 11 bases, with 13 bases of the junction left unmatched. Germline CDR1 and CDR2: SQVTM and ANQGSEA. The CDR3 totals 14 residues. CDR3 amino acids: CSVGQGINQPQQFF. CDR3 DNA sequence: TGCAGCGTGGGACAGGGGATCAATCAGCCCCAGCAGTTCTTC.

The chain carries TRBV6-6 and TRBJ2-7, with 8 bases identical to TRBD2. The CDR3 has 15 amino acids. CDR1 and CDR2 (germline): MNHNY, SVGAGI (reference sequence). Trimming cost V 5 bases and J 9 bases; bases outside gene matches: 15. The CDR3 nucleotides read TGTGCCAGCAGTGCGGGGGGATCTAGCACAGATACGCAGTACTTC. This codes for CASSAGGSSTDTQYF.

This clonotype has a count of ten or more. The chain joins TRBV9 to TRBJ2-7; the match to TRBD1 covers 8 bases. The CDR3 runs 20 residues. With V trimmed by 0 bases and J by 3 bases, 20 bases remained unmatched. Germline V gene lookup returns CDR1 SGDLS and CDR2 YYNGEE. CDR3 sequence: CASSVASGTGRNYSVYEQYF. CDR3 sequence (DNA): TGTGCCAGCAGCGTAGCATCGGGGACAGGTAGGAATTACTCGGTCTACGAGCAGTACTTC.

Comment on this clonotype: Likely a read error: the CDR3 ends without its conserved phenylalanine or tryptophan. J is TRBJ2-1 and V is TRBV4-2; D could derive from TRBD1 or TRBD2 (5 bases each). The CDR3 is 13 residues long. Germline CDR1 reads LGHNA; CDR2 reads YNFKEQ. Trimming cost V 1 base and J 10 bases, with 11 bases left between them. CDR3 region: CASSQAKGDEQFL. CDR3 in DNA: TGTGCCAGCAGCCAAGCGAAAGGGGACGAGCAGTTCCTC.

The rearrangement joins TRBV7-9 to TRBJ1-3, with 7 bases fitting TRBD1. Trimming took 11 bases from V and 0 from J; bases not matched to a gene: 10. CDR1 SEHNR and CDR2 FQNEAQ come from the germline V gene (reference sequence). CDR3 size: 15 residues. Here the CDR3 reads CAGSLDRVSGNTIYF. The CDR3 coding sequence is TGTGCCGGTAGCTTAGACAGGGTCTCTGGAAACACCATATATTTT.

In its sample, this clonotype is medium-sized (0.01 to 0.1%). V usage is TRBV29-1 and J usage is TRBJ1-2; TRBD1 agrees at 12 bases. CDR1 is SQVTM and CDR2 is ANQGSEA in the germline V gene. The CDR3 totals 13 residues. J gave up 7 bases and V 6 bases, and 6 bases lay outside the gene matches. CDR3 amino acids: CSVDGTGGFGYTF. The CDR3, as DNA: TGCAGCGTAGATGGGACAGGGGGCTTTGGCTACACCTTC. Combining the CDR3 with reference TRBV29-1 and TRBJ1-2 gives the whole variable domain SAVISQKPSRDICQRGTSLTIQCQVDSQVTMMFWYRQQPGQSLTLIATANQGSEATYESGFVIDKFPISRPNLTFSTLTVSNMSPEDSSIYLCSVDGTGGFGYTFGSGTRLTVV.

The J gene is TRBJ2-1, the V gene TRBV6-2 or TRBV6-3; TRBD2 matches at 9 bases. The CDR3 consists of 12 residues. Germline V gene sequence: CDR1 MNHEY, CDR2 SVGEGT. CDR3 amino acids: CASLTSGNEQFF. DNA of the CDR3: TGTGCTAGTTTGACTAGCGGCAATGAGCAGTTCTTC.

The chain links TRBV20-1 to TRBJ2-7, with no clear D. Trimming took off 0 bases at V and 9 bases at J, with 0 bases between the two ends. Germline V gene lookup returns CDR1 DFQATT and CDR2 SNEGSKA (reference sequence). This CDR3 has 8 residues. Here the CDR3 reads CSAREQYF. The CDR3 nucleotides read TGCAGTGCTAGAGAGCAGTACTTC.

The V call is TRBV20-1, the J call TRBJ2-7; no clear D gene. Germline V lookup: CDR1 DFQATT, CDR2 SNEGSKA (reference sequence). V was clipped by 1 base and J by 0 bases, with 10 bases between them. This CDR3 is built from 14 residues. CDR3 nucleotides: TGCAGTGCTAGAGCCTTGGGAAGCTCCTACGAGCAGTACTTC. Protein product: CSARALGSSYEQYF.

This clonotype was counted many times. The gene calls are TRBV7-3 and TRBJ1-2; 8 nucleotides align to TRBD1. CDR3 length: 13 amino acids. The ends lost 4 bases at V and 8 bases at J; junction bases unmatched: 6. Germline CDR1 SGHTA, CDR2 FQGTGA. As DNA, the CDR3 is TGTGCCAGCAGCTCTGGACAGGGTGGGGGCTACACCTTC. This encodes CASSSGQGGGYTF.

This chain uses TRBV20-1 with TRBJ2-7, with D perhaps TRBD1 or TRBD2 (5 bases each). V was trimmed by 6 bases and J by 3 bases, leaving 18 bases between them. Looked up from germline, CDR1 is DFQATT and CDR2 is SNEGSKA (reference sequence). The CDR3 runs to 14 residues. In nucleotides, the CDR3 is TGCAGTGCCGAGCCCGGGGACGGCTACTACGAGCAGTACTTC. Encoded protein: CSAEPGDGYYEQYF.

The CDR3 sequence is CASSYAAYEQYF. CDR3 coding DNA: TGTGCCAGCAGTTACGCCGCCTACGAGCAGTACTTC. The gene calls are TRBV6-2 or TRBV6-3 and TRBJ2-7; D gene uncertain. Germline V gene data show CDR1 as MNHEY and CDR2 as SVGEGT. Trimming stripped 2 bases from V and 2 bases from J, with 4 bases between. This CDR3 has 12 residues.

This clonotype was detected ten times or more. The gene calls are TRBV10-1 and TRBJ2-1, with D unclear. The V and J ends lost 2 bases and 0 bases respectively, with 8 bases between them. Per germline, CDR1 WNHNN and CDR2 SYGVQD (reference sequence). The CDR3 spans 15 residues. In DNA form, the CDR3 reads TGCGCCAGCAGTGAGACGGCGGTCTCCTACAATGAGCAGTTCTTC. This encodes CASSETAVSYNEQFF.